The next 7 T cell receptor beta chains were all read from a single sample in a study of blood T cell repertoires in COVID-19. Repertoires were generated with immunoSEQ multiplex PCR, while TCRdb's copy carries only in-frame clones and drops some. Of roughly 39,000 clones listed, roughly 94% are singletons. Sequencing was performed on peripheral blood. The receptors here all came from a human donor with active COVID-19. The donor label of this sample is uncertain.

This sequence joins TRBV11-2 and TRBJ2-5; 8 nucleotides match TRBD1. The CDR3 contains 13 residues. V dropped 5 bases and J dropped 7; count of bases not matched to a gene: 6. Germline CDR1 reads SGHAT; CDR2 reads FQNNGV. CDR3 bases: TGTGCCAGCAGCCGGACAGGGAAGATGACCCAGTACTTC. Protein product: CASSRTGKMTQYF.

This clone was seen just once. The chain links TRBV15 to TRBJ2-2, with no clear D. Germline V gene sequence: CDR1 LNHNV, CDR2 YYDKDF (reference sequence). V was trimmed by 8 bases and J by 2 bases, leaving 9 bases between them. This CDR3 is built from 13 residues. CDR3 in amino acids: CATQDLNTGELFF. CDR3 sequence (DNA): TGTGCCACCCAGGATCTAAACACCGGGGAGCTGTTTTTT.

The chain joins TRBV5-1 to TRBJ2-3, with D hard to call. From germline, CDR1 is SGHRS and CDR2 YFSETQ. V was clipped by 0 bases and J by 5 bases, with 7 bases between them. The CDR3 contains 13 residues. Here the CDR3 DNA reads TGCGCCAGCAGCTTGGAATTAGTAGATACGCAGTATTTT. Its protein product is CASSLELVDTQYF.

The gene calls are TRBV29-1 and TRBJ2-7, with D possibly being TRBD1 (6 bases). Trimming took off 8 bases at V and 3 bases at J, with 14 bases between the two ends. The CDR3 loop spans 12 amino acids. Per germline, CDR1 SQVTM and CDR2 ANQGSEA. The CDR3 nucleotides are TGCAGCCATCGACAGGAGGACTACGAGCAGTACTTC. Protein: CSHRQEDYEQYF.

The V gene is TRBV18, the J gene TRBJ1-1, with 11 bases identical to TRBD1. CDR1 and CDR2 from the germline V gene are KGHSH and LQKENI. J was trimmed by 5 bases and V by 4 bases; bases with no gene match: 12. CDR3 size: 17 residues. The DNA for the CDR3 is TGTGCCAGCTCACTCACTTCTCTGGGACAGGGGGGGACTGAAGCTTTCTTT. Translating gives CASSLTSLGQGGTEAFF.

The gene calls are TRBV6-5 and TRBJ2-5, with TRBD2 identical over 7 bases. Germline V gene lookup returns CDR1 MNHEY and CDR2 SVGAGI. The CDR3 spans 13 residues. The V gene end was trimmed by 6 bases and the J gene end by 7 bases; junction bases not matched to a gene: 8. CDR3 in DNA: TGTGCCAGCAGAGCGGGACGAGCGGGGACCCAGTACTTC. It translates to CASRAGRAGTQYF.

The V and J genes are TRBV7-6 and TRBJ1-4, with TRBD1 matching over 9 bases. This CDR3 is 17 amino acids long. V trimming: 5 bases; J trimming: 11 bases; junction bases outside the gene matches: 18. CDR1 SGHVS and CDR2 FNYEAQ come from the germline V gene. CDR3 nucleotide sequence: TGTGCCAGCAGCGCCAGCATCCGGGACAGGGAGGGTTGGAAACTGTTTTTT. It codes for CASSASIRDREGWKLFF.